The 5 T cell receptor beta chains reported below all come from one sample, sequenced in a study of T cell repertoires in cytomegalovirus infection. Antigens of these TCRs are unknown. MiXCR, run by TCRdb on the reads, gives a single entry per CDR3 protein. The sample has 40,000 to 50,000 distinct CDR3 sequences; 20% to 25% are singletons. The sample taken for sequencing was PBMCs, sequenced either directly or after in vitro stimulation (not recorded which). The receptors here all came from a human donor in good health (CMV status not recorded). Some clones in this sample may be carry-over from other donors' samples.

This clonotype turned up a few times. The chain uses TRBV27 and TRBJ2-7; 8 bases are a match to TRBD1. V lost 6 bases, J lost 10 bases, and 14 bases stayed unmatched. CDR3 length equals 14 residues. In germline, CDR1 is MNHEY, CDR2 SMNVEV (reference sequence). CDR3 region: CASSPFRRGLQQYF. The CDR3 nucleotides read TGTGCCAGCAGCCCGTTTCGCAGGGGGCTCCAACAGTACTTC.

J is TRBJ1-2 and V is TRBV12-3 or TRBV12-4; D is perhaps TRBD1 (6 bases). V was shortened by 7 bases and J by 8 bases, with 20 bases between the two germline ends. The CDR3 contains 14 residues. CDR3 loop: CASTSRGTVRGYTF. CDR3 DNA: TGTGCCAGCACCTCCAGGGGAACAGTCCGCGGCTACACCTTC.

This clonotype was seen only once. The V and J genes are TRBV7-6 and TRBJ2-3, with a tentative D call TRBD1 (5 bases). The J call may be incorrect, as the DNA end agrees better with TRBJ1-5. The CDR3 spans 16 residues. Germline V lookup: CDR1 SGHVS, CDR2 FNYEAQ. The CDR3 coding sequence is TGTGCCAGCAGGCCGATGGGGGGAACACCCACAGATACGCAGCATTTT. Amino acid sequence: CASRPMGGTPTDTQHF.

Many counts were recorded for this clonotype. The J gene is TRBJ1-3, the V gene TRBV7-8, with TRBD1 identical over 7 bases. The V gene's germline CDR1 is SGHVS and CDR2 FQNEAQ. V gave up 4 bases and J gave up 0 bases; unmatched junction bases: 12. CDR3 size: 18 residues. CDR3 bases: TGTGCCAGCAGCTCCTCATTGGTCAGACAGGGCTCTGGAAACACCATATATTTT. Its protein product is CASSSSLVRQGSGNTIYF.

This clonotype was detected many times. CDR3 sequence: CATSDLTPSGTPIGAFF. CDR3 nucleotide sequence: TGTGCCACCAGTGACCTGACCCCCTCCGGGACCCCAATTGGAGCTTTCTTT. This chain joins TRBV24-1 and TRBJ1-1; a possible D gene is TRBD1 (5 bases). V was pared by 4 bases and J by 10 bases, with 27 bases between. The CDR3 length is 17 residues. Germline CDR1 KGHDR, CDR2 SFDVKD.